The 18 T cell receptor beta chains reported below all come from one sample, sequenced in a study of vaccination and CD4 T cells after COVID-19. An Oncomine TCR Beta short-read assay was used to sequence the DNA from cultured CD4+ T cells. TCRdb independently ran MiXCR on the PCR reads; one entry per CDR3 protein. The repertoire holds 3,500 to 4,000 distinct CDR3 sequences, around 19% seen once, with 25% to 30% in the top ten. Their target antigens are unknown. The treatment here: roughly 10-day PBMC culture with coronavirus spike peptide pools or control peptides (ViraFEST assay). The sequenced sample consisted of CD4+ T cells from blood, cultured in vitro. These receptors were collected from a human donor who had recovered from COVID-19.

The V gene is TRBV20-1, the J gene TRBJ2-5; 11 bases are shared with TRBD2. In germline, CDR1 is DFQATT, CDR2 SNEGSKA (reference sequence). V dropped 6 bases and J dropped 1; count of bases not matched to a gene: 7. The CDR3 covers 15 residues. CDR3 residues: CSAVTSGGFQETQYF. For the CDR3, the DNA is TGCAGTGCCGTAACTAGCGGGGGCTTCCAAGAGACCCAGTACTTC.

The chain employs TRBV12-3 or TRBV12-4 and TRBJ2-7, with D uncertain. V lost 2 bases and J lost 5, with 7 bases in between. This CDR3 contains 12 residues. CDR3 sequence reads: CASSLTSNEQYF. The CDR3 coding sequence is TGTGCCAGCAGTTTAACTTCAAACGAGCAGTACTTC.

V gene TRBV5-8 combines with J gene TRBJ2-2; perhaps TRBD2 as D (5 bases). V was pared by 4 bases and J by 2 bases, with 18 bases between. The CDR3 covers 17 residues. Per the germline V gene, CDR1 is SGHTS and CDR2 is YDEGEE. The CDR3 nucleotides are TGTGCCAGCAGCAGAAGAGAGCGGTCTCTTAACACCGGGGAGCTGTTTTTT. Protein sequence: CASSRRERSLNTGELFF.

V is TRBV5-1 and J is TRBJ2-3; D is possibly TRBD1 (6 bases). Trimming took 0 bases from V and 4 from J, leaving 9 bases between them. The CDR3 covers 14 residues. Germline V gene sequence: CDR1 SGHRS, CDR2 YFSETQ. CDR3 loop: CASSLGGGSDTQYF. CDR3 DNA sequence: TGCGCCAGCAGCTTGGGAGGGGGTTCAGATACGCAGTATTTT.

As regards this clonotype: A much larger clone lies a single base off, so this may be a read error. The CDR3 is CASSSRGVSTEAFF. CDR3 DNA sequence: TGTGCCAGCAGTTCCAGGGGGGTGAGCACTGAAGCTTTCTTT. The gene calls are TRBV6-5 and TRBJ1-1, with 7 bases aligning to TRBD1. J lost 4 bases, V lost 4 bases, and 6 bases had no gene match. The CDR3 has 14 residues. The germline gives CDR1 MNHEY, CDR2 SVGAGI.

This clonotype was counted a few times. This sequence joins TRBV15 and TRBJ1-4, with D perhaps TRBD1 (5 bases). The CDR3 is made up of 15 amino acids. Germline CDR1 reads LNHNV; CDR2 reads YYDKDF (reference sequence). Trimming stripped 7 bases from V and 0 bases from J, with 12 bases between. The CDR3, as DNA: TGTGCCACCAACGCCGACAGAGCAACTAATGAAAAACTGTTTTTT. Protein: CATNADRATNEKLFF.

This clonotype is categorized as medium-sized. This rearrangement joins TRBV20-1 to TRBJ1-1; 7 bases map to TRBD1. The V and J ends lost 4 bases and 4 bases, in that order; junction bases with no gene match: 6. Per the germline V gene, CDR1 is DFQATT and CDR2 is SNEGSKA (reference sequence). The CDR3 spans 13 residues. The CDR3 DNA reads as TGCAGTGCTACACAGGGGTCTGGCACTGAAGCTTTCTTT. It specifies CSATQGSGTEAFF.

The CDR3 nucleotides are TGCGCCAGCAGCTTGCCTGCCACGAACACTGAAGCTTTCTTT. This sequence encodes CASSLPATNTEAFF. J is TRBJ1-1 and V is TRBV5-1; no clear D. Between the trimmed V and J ends, which lost 1 base and 1 base, there was a span of 8 bases. The CDR3 runs 14 residues. Germline V gives CDR1 SGHRS, CDR2 YFSETQ.

This clonotype showed up just a few times. The rearrangement uses TRBV2 and TRBJ2-1, with D possibly matching TRBD2 (7 bases). From germline, CDR1 is SNHLY and CDR2 FYNNEI. The CDR3 is 14 residues long. V lost 5 bases and J lost 9, with 17 bases in between. This CDR3 is CASSSGGLEGEQFF. The CDR3 DNA reads TGTGCCAGCAGTTCCGGGGGGCTAGAAGGTGAGCAGTTCTTC.

This clonotype is categorized as medium-sized (0.01 to 0.1%). The rearrangement joins TRBV7-3 to TRBJ1-1; no clear D gene. There are 15 residues in the CDR3. Germline-derived CDR1 and CDR2 are SGHTA and FQGTGA. The V and J ends lost 5 bases and 1 base respectively, with 14 bases between them. CDR3 amino acids: CASSAEGGRNTEAFF. In DNA, the CDR3 is TGTGCCAGCAGCGCCGAGGGAGGGAGGAACACTGAAGCTTTCTTT.

This clonotype was detected only a few times. The chain carries TRBV9 and TRBJ2-3, with D possibly called TRBD1 or TRBD2 (7 bases each). The CDR3 runs to 16 residues. The germline gives CDR1 SGDLS, CDR2 YYNGEE. With 6 bases removed from V and 4 bases from J, the gap between germline ends came to 21 bases. The CDR3 nucleotides read TGTGCCAGCACGAGGAGGGAGGGGGCTTTCGCAGATACGCAGTATTTT. Translating gives CASTRREGAFADTQYF.

This clonotype was detected a few times. V and J are TRBV7-9 and TRBJ1-2; possibly TRBD1 for D (6 bases). V was shortened by 5 bases and J by 2 bases, with 12 bases between the two germline ends. Germline loops: CDR1 SEHNR, CDR2 FQNEAQ (reference sequence). The CDR3 runs to 14 residues. The CDR3 reads CASSETGTNYGYTF. The CDR3 coding sequence is TGTGCCAGCAGCGAAACCGGGACAAACTATGGCTACACCTTC.

V and J are TRBV6-1 and TRBJ2-7; D gene ambiguous. The germline gives CDR1 MNHNS, CDR2 SASEGT. The CDR3 covers 14 residues. Trimming took 6 bases from V and 1 from J, leaving 13 bases between them. The CDR3 here is CASRPMDRSYEQYF. The CDR3 DNA reads as TGTGCCAGCAGGCCTATGGACCGGTCCTACGAGCAGTACTTC.

Judged by abundance, this clonotype is medium-sized (0.01 to 0.1%). This chain links TRBV20-1 with TRBJ2-7, with 11 bases identical to TRBD2. This CDR3 region has 13 residues. V was pared by 6 bases and J by 4 bases, with 5 bases of the junction left unmatched. Germline V CDR1 and CDR2: DFQATT, SNEGSKA (reference sequence). In DNA, the CDR3 is TGCAGTGCCCGACTAGCGGGACGGTACGAGCAGTACTTC. Translated, it gives CSARLAGRYEQYF.

The chain couples TRBV11-3 to TRBJ2-3; D possibly corresponds to TRBD2 (5 bases). The CDR3 has 14 amino acids. CDR1 is SGHNT and CDR2 is YENEEA in the germline V gene. The V and J ends lost 0 bases and 2 bases respectively, with 6 bases between them. DNA of the CDR3: TGTGCCAGCAGCTTAGACGGGGACACAGATACGCAGTATTTT. Translating it yields CASSLDGDTDTQYF.

The rearrangement uses TRBV2 and TRBJ2-1; 7 bases are a match to TRBD1. V lost 7 bases, J lost 2 bases, and 8 bases stayed unmatched. This CDR3 region has 15 residues. Germline CDR1 and CDR2: SNHLY and FYNNEI. CDR3 nucleotide sequence: TGTGCCAGCACCATCGGGCAGGGGGCCTACAATGAGCAGTTCTTC. Translation: CASTIGQGAYNEQFF.

This clonotype occurred a few times. The chain carries TRBV27 and TRBJ1-2; 7 bases fit TRBD1. After removal of 2 bases from V and 4 bases from J, the junction contained 4 bases not matched to a gene. The V gene's germline CDR1 is MNHEY and CDR2 SMNVEV (reference sequence). This CDR3 region has 14 residues. The CDR3 DNA reads as TGTGCCAGCAGTTTAAAGGGGGCAAGCTATGGCTACACCTTC. Translation: CASSLKGASYGYTF.

This clonotype appeared a few times. The chain's CDR3 is CASSIGPRGHTQYF. CDR3 nucleotide sequence: TGTGCCAGTAGTATAGGCCCAAGGGGTCATACGCAGTATTTT. The V gene is TRBV19, the J gene TRBJ2-3; a possible D gene is TRBD1 (5 bases). The ends were cut back, 1 base at V and 7 bases at J, with 12 bases in the middle. The germline V gene encodes CDR1 LNHDA and CDR2 SQIVND (reference sequence). The CDR3 loop spans 14 amino acids.